One sample yielded the 29 T cell receptor beta chains listed below, sequenced in a study of T cells in Graves' hyperthyroidism and ophthalmopathy. TCR beta CDR3 regions were amplified from RNA. TCR CDR3 underwent first-round RT-PCR with the HTBI primer set. In TCRdb, the multiplex PCR reads were re-called with MiXCR into one record per CDR3 protein. Of 600,000 to 750,000 distinct CDR3 sequences in the sample, approximately 15% were seen once. The sequenced sample consisted of blood. The receptor set was obtained from a middle-aged man with Graves' hyperthyroidism.

The CDR3 coding sequence is TGTGCCAGCAGTCAGGGGCACTCTGGAAACACCATATATTTT. This translates into CASSQGHSGNTIYF. The gene calls are TRBV2 and TRBJ1-3, with D possibly TRBD1 on 6 matching bases. Germline V CDR1 and CDR2: SNHLY, FYNNEI. The CDR3 is 14 amino acids. Trimming removed 5 bases from V and 0 bases from J, with 8 bases in between.

Regarding this clonotype: The junction differs from germline at one of its ends, possibly a read error. The chain couples TRBV4-2 to TRBJ1-1; 9 bases agree with TRBD1. The germline V gene encodes CDR1 LGHNA and CDR2 YNFKEQ. The CDR3 spans 15 residues. The DNA for the CDR3 is TGTGCCAGCAGCCTCCGGGACAGGGAGCACACTGAAACTTTCTTT. Translation gives CASSLRDREHTETFF.

In this sample, this clonotype turned up a few times. This chain connects TRBV5-1 to TRBJ2-1; the D gene is possibly TRBD2 (6 bases). The V end lost 5 bases, the J end lost 2 bases, and 11 bases lay between the germline ends. The germline CDR1 and CDR2 sequences are SGHRS and YFSETQ. This CDR3 is 14 amino acids long. CDR3 sequence: CASSLAQTYNEQFF. The CDR3, as DNA: TGCGCCAGCAGTCTAGCGCAAACCTACAATGAGCAGTTCTTC.

V is TRBV7-9 and J is TRBJ2-1, with 9 bases aligning to TRBD2. CDR1 is SEHNR, CDR2 FQNEAQ, per germline (reference sequence). V gave up 2 bases and J gave up 4 bases; unmatched junction bases: 9. The CDR3 has 17 amino acids. Here the CDR3 DNA reads TGTGCCAGCAGCTTACCGGATAGCGGGAGTGGTTACAATGAGCAGTTCTTC. Its protein product is CASSLPDSGSGYNEQFF. The variable domain in full, with the rest retrieved from reference TRBV7-9 and TRBJ2-1, is DTGVSQNPRHKITKRGQNVTFRCDPISEHNRLYWYRQTLGQGPEFLTYFQNEAQLEKSRLLSDRFSAERPKGSFSTLEIQRTEQGDSAMYLCASSLPDSGSGYNEQFFGPGTRLTVL.

The sample holds many counts of this clonotype. The chain joins TRBV7-9 to TRBJ2-3; D perhaps matches TRBD2 (5 bases). CDR3 length: 16 amino acids. The V gene lost 5 bases and the J gene lost 2 bases, with 17 bases spanning the gap. CDR1 is SEHNR and CDR2 is FQNEAQ in the germline V gene (reference sequence). The chain's CDR3 is CASSPRGSVYTDTQYF. As DNA, the CDR3 is TGTGCCAGCAGCCCCCGGGGATCAGTCTACACAGATACGCAGTATTTT.

This clonotype was seen at least ten times. This sequence joins TRBV18 and TRBJ2-7; D perhaps matches TRBD1 (5 bases). Germline V gene sequence: CDR1 KGHSH, CDR2 LQKENI. V lost 7 bases and J 6 bases, leaving 16 bases between the germline ends. CDR3 length equals 13 residues. Here the CDR3 reads CASLGGVRGEQYF. The CDR3 nucleotides are TGTGCCAGCTTGGGCGGAGTAAGGGGCGAGCAGTACTTC.

About this clonotype: The junction differs from germline at one of its ends, possibly a read error. CDR3 protein: CATSSGSTDTQYF. DNA of the CDR3: TGTGCCACCAGCTCGGGTAGCACAGATACGCAGTATTTT. J is TRBJ2-3 and V is TRBV7-9; the D is unclear. In germline, CDR1 is SEHNR, CDR2 FQNEAQ (reference sequence). The CDR3 is 13 amino acids.

V and J are TRBV5-1 and TRBJ2-7; D is perhaps TRBD1 (6 bases). The CDR3 loop spans 13 amino acids. V was cut by 3 bases and J by 4 bases, with 11 bases left in between. Germline-derived CDR1 and CDR2 are SGHRS and YFSETQ. The CDR3 coding sequence is TGCGCCAGCAGCTCAGCTACAGGGTACGAGCAGTACTTC. Protein product: CASSSATGYEQYF. The whole variable domain, filled in from reference TRBV5-1 and TRBJ2-7, reads KAGVTQTPRYLIKTRGQQVTLSCSPISGHRSVSWYQQTPGQGLQFLFEYFSETQRNKGNFPGRFSGRQFSNSRSEMNVSTLELGDSALYLCASSSATGYEQYFGPGTRLTVT.

This clonotype was observed a handful of times. The V call is TRBV4-1, the J call TRBJ2-1; weak D call: TRBD2 (6 bases). Germline values: CDR1 MGHRA, CDR2 YSYEKL. V gave up 1 base and J gave up 7 bases, with 11 bases separating them. The CDR3 contains 14 residues. The CDR3 spells CASSQAGGNNEQFF. DNA for the CDR3: TGCGCCAGCAGCCAAGCAGGCGGGAATAATGAGCAGTTCTTC.

V gene TRBV20-1 combines with J gene TRBJ1-5, with D tentatively TRBD1 (5 bases). Germline CDR1 and CDR2: DFQATT and SNEGSKA (reference sequence). Trimming removed 6 bases from V and 5 bases from J, with 14 bases in between. The CDR3 runs 13 residues. The CDR3 coding sequence is TGCAGTGCCGTAGACAGTTCGGATCAGCCCCAGCATTTT. Translation gives CSAVDSSDQPQHF.

This chain connects TRBV15 to TRBJ1-5; possible D gene TRBD1, 6 bases. The CDR3 runs to 15 residues. Trimming cost V 0 bases and J 6 bases, with 12 bases left between them. Germline V CDR1 and CDR2: LNHNV, YYDKDF (reference sequence). The CDR3 protein is CATSRDRGLGQPQHF. CDR3 DNA: TGTGCCACCAGCAGAGACAGGGGTCTGGGTCAGCCCCAGCATTTT.

This clonotype occurred many times. The chain couples TRBV9 to TRBJ2-1; 11 nucleotides agree with TRBD2. Trimming cost V 4 bases and J 8 bases; bases outside gene matches: 20. CDR3 size: 19 residues. In germline, CDR1 is SGDLS, CDR2 YYNGEE. DNA of the CDR3: TGTGCCAGCAGCCCCTTTGGCCCTGTTACTAGCGGGAGAAACGATGAGCAGTTCTTC. Its protein is CASSPFGPVTSGRNDEQFF.

This clonotype was detected only a few times. This chain links TRBV5-6 with TRBJ2-5; possibly TRBD1 for D (6 bases). Deletions cut 4 bases from V and 3 bases from J, with 13 bases between. Germline values: CDR1 SGHDT, CDR2 YYEEEE. The CDR3 extends over 14 amino acids. For the CDR3, the DNA is TGTGCCAGCAGCCTGCGCTGGACAGAAGAGACCCAGTACTTC. Its translation: CASSLRWTEETQYF. Supplemented by reference TRBV5-6 and TRBJ2-5, the full variable domain reads DAGVTQSPTHLIKTRGQQVTLRCSPKSGHDTVSWYQQALGQGPQFIFQYYEEEERQRGNFPDRFSGHQFPNYSSELNVNALLLGDSALYLCASSLRWTEETQYFGPGTRLLVL.

There are many counts of this clonotype. The V gene is TRBV27, the J gene TRBJ2-6; D is possibly TRBD1 (6 bases). CDR3 length: 17 amino acids. The V end lost 2 bases, the J end lost 4 bases, and 15 bases lay between the germline ends. Germline V CDR1 and CDR2: MNHEY, SMNVEV (reference sequence). The CDR3 reads CASSLRRSGAGANVLTF. The CDR3 DNA reads TGTGCCAGCAGTTTAAGACGATCAGGGGCCGGGGCCAACGTCCTGACTTTC.

The chain recombines TRBV6-1 with TRBJ2-7, with TRBD2 matching 8 bases. This CDR3 region has 15 residues. Unmatched junction bases numbered 11, after V lost 6 bases and J lost 4 bases. Germline V CDR1 and CDR2: MNHNS, SASEGT. The CDR3 is CASRGGVAGTYEQYF. In nucleotides, the CDR3 is TGTGCCAGCAGGGGCGGAGTAGCGGGAACGTACGAGCAGTACTTC.

This clonotype appeared many times. The CDR3 nucleotides read TGTGCCAGCTCACCACTTAGGCATCTCGGGGATACGCAGTATTTT. Residues: CASSPLRHLGDTQYF. V usage is TRBV18 and J usage is TRBJ2-3; no clear D gene. Germline V gene sequence: CDR1 KGHSH, CDR2 LQKENI. The CDR3 has 15 amino acids. V lost 1 base to trimming and J lost 6 bases, with 14 bases between them.

With respect to this clonotype: A much larger clone is a single base away; this may be a read error. V and J are TRBV7-9 and TRBJ2-7, with 8 bases that match TRBD1. The CDR3 runs to 14 residues. Per the germline V gene, CDR1 is SEHNR and CDR2 is FQNEAQ (reference sequence). V was pared by 5 bases and J by 3 bases, with 6 bases of the junction left unmatched. The CDR3 bases are TGTGCCAGCAGCACGGTCGGGACAGGCTACGAGCAGTACTTC. Translated: CASSTVGTGYEQYF.

This chain connects TRBV19 to TRBJ1-2; 10 positions agree with TRBD1. The CDR3 contains 17 residues. Germline CDR1 reads LNHDA; CDR2 reads SQIVND (reference sequence). V was pared by 3 bases and J by 5 bases, with 12 bases of the junction left unmatched. CDR3 coding DNA: TGTGCCAGTAGTATGGCCCTCCGGGACAGGGGTTTGTATGGCTACACCTTC. Protein: CASSMALRDRGLYGYTF.

This clonotype has ten or more counts. The genes are TRBV18 and TRBJ2-1; a possible D gene is TRBD1 (6 bases). The CDR3 totals 16 residues. CDR1 is KGHSH, CDR2 LQKENI, per germline. The germline V and J ends were trimmed by 3 bases and 2 bases, with 14 bases remaining between them. CDR3 in amino acids: CASSPGDRYTYNEQFF. The CDR3 nucleotides read TGTGCCAGCTCACCGGGAGACAGGTACACCTACAATGAGCAGTTCTTC.

J is TRBJ2-3 and V is TRBV6-5, with 8 bases aligning to TRBD2. Losses at the gene ends were 0 bases for V and 5 bases for J; bases not matched to a gene: 7. The CDR3 is 16 amino acids. Looked up from germline, CDR1 is MNHEY and CDR2 is SVGAGI. CDR3: CASSYSEREWEDTQYF. DNA of the CDR3: TGTGCCAGCAGTTACTCCGAGCGGGAGTGGGAAGATACGCAGTATTTT.

This clonotype has at least ten counts. V is TRBV10-3 and J is TRBJ2-7; 9 positions match TRBD1. The CDR3 consists of 14 residues. The germline CDR1 and CDR2 sequences are ENHRY and SYGVKD. The V gene end was trimmed by 4 bases and the J gene end by 3 bases; junction bases not matched to a gene: 4. CDR3 in amino acids: CAISVGQGFYEQYF. CDR3 DNA: TGTGCCATCAGTGTGGGACAGGGTTTCTACGAGCAGTACTTC.

V usage is TRBV20-1 and J usage is TRBJ2-3, with D unclear. V lost 0 bases and J lost 0, with 13 bases in between. Germline CDR1 reads DFQATT; CDR2 reads SNEGSKA (reference sequence). The CDR3 spans 16 residues. The CDR3 protein is CSARDPGWVSTDTQYF. The CDR3 bases are TGCAGTGCTAGAGATCCCGGGTGGGTTAGCACAGATACGCAGTATTTT.

This clonotype was counted between two and nine times. The chain is built from TRBV13 and TRBJ2-5; 12 nucleotides align to TRBD2. From germline, CDR1 is PRHDT and CDR2 FYEKMQ (reference sequence). The CDR3 runs to 16 residues. The V and J ends lost 4 bases and 5 bases, in that order; junction bases with no gene match: 8. This chain's CDR3 is CASSSRLAGVGETQYF. DNA of the CDR3: TGTGCCAGCAGCTCGAGACTAGCGGGAGTTGGGGAGACCCAGTACTTC.

This clonotype was detected many times. The chain recombines TRBV6-2 or TRBV6-3 with TRBJ1-4; no clear D. CDR1 and CDR2 (germline): MNHEY, SVGEGT. V was trimmed by 2 bases and J by 4 bases, leaving 5 bases between them. This CDR3 has 13 amino acids. This chain's CDR3 is CASSYLVNEKLFF. In DNA form, the CDR3 reads TGTGCCAGCAGTTACCTGGTTAATGAAAAACTGTTTTTT.

The V gene is TRBV27, the J gene TRBJ2-5, with 9 nucleotides matching TRBD1. The trim removed 0 bases at V and 2 bases at J, leaving 13 bases unmatched. Germline values: CDR1 MNHEY, CDR2 SMNVEV (reference sequence). This CDR3 is built from 19 residues. The CDR3: CASSLSRGQGNFLQETQYF. The DNA of the CDR3 is TGTGCCAGCAGTTTATCGCGAGGACAGGGGAACTTTCTTCAAGAGACCCAGTACTTC.

The rearrangement links TRBV27 to TRBJ2-7; TRBD2 is a possible D gene (5 bases). The CDR3 totals 14 residues. Germline-derived CDR1 and CDR2 are MNHEY and SMNVEV (reference sequence). Trimming removed 6 bases at V and 5 bases at J, with 17 bases between. The DNA for the CDR3 is TGTGCCAGCAGCCTACCGGGAAGAAGGCACGAGCAGTACTTC. It encodes CASSLPGRRHEQYF.

This clonotype was observed many times. V gene TRBV19 combines with J gene TRBJ1-1; no clear D. Trimming removed 8 bases at V and 5 bases at J, with 15 bases between. The CDR3 is 13 residues long. Germline V gene lookup returns CDR1 LNHDA and CDR2 SQIVND (reference sequence). CDR3 protein: CASSSRVGTEAFF. The CDR3 DNA sequence: TGTGCCAGTTCGAGTCGGGTCGGGACTGAAGCTTTCTTT.

The chain employs TRBV28 and TRBJ1-5, with a weak D call TRBD1 (5 bases). This CDR3 has 13 residues. In germline, CDR1 is MDHEN, CDR2 SYDVKM. V was cut by 6 bases and J by 7 bases, with 13 bases left in between. The CDR3: CASRGPMNQPQHF. The CDR3 nucleotides read TGTGCCAGCAGGGGACCGATGAACCAGCCCCAGCATTTT.

The rearrangement joins TRBV18 to TRBJ2-7; TRBD2 matches at 7 bases. V trimming: 3 bases; J trimming: 7 bases; junction bases outside the gene matches: 12. The CDR3 extends over 15 amino acids. The V gene's germline CDR1 is KGHSH and CDR2 LQKENI. CDR3 sequence reads: CASSPEFGGAGEQYF. The DNA of the CDR3 is TGTGCCAGCTCACCCGAATTCGGGGGAGCGGGGGAGCAGTACTTC.